Below, 32 T cell receptor beta chains from the same sample are listed, as sequenced in a study of shared clonotypes between healthy human individuals. The naive CD8 subset, CD45RO-negative cells positively selected for CCR7, excluded terminally differentiated effector memory CD45RA+ cells. Measured with immunoSEQ multiplex PCR; TCRdb has only the in-frame clones, and not every one. The sample shows some 800,000 clones, 92% of them seen only once. Sequencing was performed on naive CD8+ T cells sorted from blood. The receptors were gathered from a young man in good health.

The DNA of the CDR3 is TGTGCCAGCAGTGAACCGCGGGAGAACTCCTACAATGAGCAGTTCTTC. This translates into CASSEPRENSYNEQFF. The V and J genes are TRBV6-1 and TRBJ2-1, with TRBD2 matching over 7 bases. Germline trimming cut 2 bases from V and 0 bases from J; bases unmatched to any gene: 4. The CDR3 runs to 16 residues. Germline loops: CDR1 MNHNS, CDR2 SASEGT.

The chain links TRBV13 to TRBJ2-1, with D possibly matching TRBD2 (5 bases). Trimming left V 0 bases short and J 0 bases short, with 6 bases between. The CDR3 is 15 residues long. CDR1 and CDR2 (germline): PRHDT, FYEKMQ (reference sequence). CDR3 coding DNA: TGTGCCAGCAGCTTAGGACTAGTCTCCTACAATGAGCAGTTCTTC. Protein sequence: CASSLGLVSYNEQFF.

The chain is built from TRBV6-5 and TRBJ2-5; possibly TRBD1 for D (6 bases). With 5 bases removed from V and 5 bases from J, the gap between germline ends came to 15 bases. The germline V gene encodes CDR1 MNHEY and CDR2 SVGAGI. The CDR3 length is 14 residues. The CDR3: CASSAQGKVETQYF. For the CDR3, the DNA is TGTGCCAGCAGTGCTCAGGGGAAGGTGGAGACCCAGTACTTC.

This clone is a singleton in its sample. This chain joins TRBV4-1 and TRBJ2-3; TRBD2 aligns across 8 bases. The CDR3 length is 15 residues. Germline V gene sequence: CDR1 MGHRA, CDR2 YSYEKL. The V and J ends lost 0 bases and 12 bases, in that order; junction bases with no gene match: 11. DNA of the CDR3: TGCGCCAGCAGCCAAGAAGAAGCCAGCGGGAGTTTCCAGTATTTT. Protein sequence: CASSQEEASGSFQYF.

V is TRBV10-3 and J is TRBJ1-3; a possible D gene is TRBD1 (5 bases). Trimming cost V 10 bases and J 0 bases, with 13 bases left between them. The CDR3 length is 14 residues. CDR1 and CDR2 from the germline V gene are ENHRY and SYGVKD. DNA for the CDR3: TGTGCCACCTGGGACCCCGACTCTGGAAACACCATATATTTT. Encoded protein: CATWDPDSGNTIYF.

The CDR3 is CASGLTYTDTQYF. The CDR3, as DNA: TGTGCTAGTGGTTTGACCTACACAGATACGCAGTATTTT. V is TRBV12-5 and J is TRBJ2-3, with D uncertain. Trimming removed 2 bases at V and 2 bases at J, with 5 bases between. CDR3 size: 13 residues. Germline CDR1 LGHNT, CDR2 FRNRAP.

V usage is TRBV19 and J usage is TRBJ2-3; 7 bases agree with TRBD2. V gave up 7 bases and J gave up 0 bases; unmatched junction bases: 13. The CDR3 has 17 amino acids. Per the germline V gene, CDR1 is LNHDA and CDR2 is SQIVND (reference sequence). As DNA, the CDR3 is TGTGCCAGTACCCGGGACTACCGACATTCCAGCACAGATACGCAGTATTTT. Amino acid sequence: CASTRDYRHSSTDTQYF.

The rearrangement links TRBV18 to TRBJ2-1; 8 nucleotides align to TRBD2. The CDR3 covers 18 residues. Germline V gene lookup returns CDR1 KGHSH and CDR2 LQKENI. The V and J ends lost 1 base and 2 bases, in that order; junction bases with no gene match: 10. This CDR3 reads CASSPRGPAGGAYNEQFF. Here the CDR3 DNA reads TGTGCCAGCTCACCACGAGGTCCGGCGGGAGGTGCCTACAATGAGCAGTTCTTC.

This clone showed up just once. V gene TRBV4-1 combines with J gene TRBJ2-2, with TRBD1 matching 7 bases. The CDR3 totals 14 residues. Trimming removed 7 bases from V and 5 bases from J; junction bases left unmatched: 7. Germline V gene lookup returns CDR1 MGHRA and CDR2 YSYEKL. The CDR3 spells CASNHPTGTGELFF. Here the CDR3 DNA reads TGCGCCAGCAATCACCCGACAGGGACCGGGGAGCTGTTTTTT.

This chain joins TRBV10-3 and TRBJ2-3; D is perhaps TRBD1 (6 bases). Germline V gives CDR1 ENHRY, CDR2 SYGVKD. There are 13 residues in the CDR3. Trimming shortened V by 2 bases and J by 4 bases, and 7 bases separated the two germline ends. CDR3 sequence: CAISEQGPDTQYF. Written as DNA, the CDR3 is TGTGCCATCAGTGAGCAGGGGCCAGATACGCAGTATTTT.

The chain combines TRBV28 with TRBJ2-1, with 9 bases matching TRBD2. The junction had 17 bases not matched to a gene; V was cut back by 5 bases and J by 3 bases. This CDR3 region has 19 residues. Germline CDR1 MDHEN, CDR2 SYDVKM. CDR3 protein: CASSPLVISSGNNYNEQFF. Here the CDR3 DNA reads TGTGCCAGCAGTCCCCTAGTTATCTCTAGCGGGAACAACTACAATGAGCAGTTCTTC.

The CDR3 sequence is CSVDQGLAFDEQFF. DNA of the CDR3: TGCAGCGTTGATCAGGGACTAGCGTTCGATGAGCAGTTCTTC. V is TRBV29-1 and J is TRBJ2-1; TRBD2 matches at 10 bases. In germline, CDR1 is SQVTM, CDR2 ANQGSEA. The CDR3 runs to 14 residues. V was clipped by 3 bases and J by 8 bases; unmatched bases: 7.

CDR3 sequence reads: CASSTLTVTNYGYTF. The DNA for the CDR3 is TGTGCCAGCAGCACCCTGACAGTTACTAACTATGGCTACACCTTC. The rearrangement joins TRBV7-9 to TRBJ1-2, with D perhaps TRBD1 (5 bases). V dropped 5 bases and J dropped 0 bases, with 13 bases sitting between them. The CDR3 has 15 residues. Looked up from germline, CDR1 is SEHNR and CDR2 is FQNEAQ (reference sequence).

In the case of this clone: The junction departs from the called germline gene at one end, perhaps through a read error. V is TRBV5-5 and J is TRBJ2-7; 8 bases agree with TRBD1. CDR3 length: 12 amino acids. Per germline, CDR1 SGHKS and CDR2 YYEKEE (reference sequence). The CDR3 bases are TGTGCCAGCAGCTTAGACGGGACAGGAGATAAATTC. The encoded protein is CASSLDGTGDKF.

The CDR3 is CASSLTGTGVQPQHF. DNA for the CDR3: TGTGCCAGCAGTCTCACCGGGACAGGAGTTCAGCCCCAGCATTTT. J is TRBJ1-5 and V is TRBV27; TRBD1 aligns across 8 bases. The V gene end was trimmed by 5 bases and the J gene end by 6 bases; junction bases not matched to a gene: 9. The CDR3 runs 15 residues. CDR1 MNHEY and CDR2 SMNVEV come from the germline V gene (reference sequence).

The rearrangement uses TRBV28 and TRBJ2-5; 9 bases are shared with TRBD1. The V and J ends lost 6 bases and 3 bases, in that order; junction bases with no gene match: 8. Germline CDR1 and CDR2: MDHEN and SYDVKM. The CDR3 contains 15 residues. CDR3 sequence reads: CASSPDRTGEETQYF. The CDR3 bases are TGTGCCAGCAGCCCCGATCGGACAGGGGAAGAGACCCAGTACTTC.

This chain joins TRBV18 and TRBJ2-1, with D perhaps TRBD2 (5 bases). The V gene lost 0 bases and the J gene lost 6 bases, with 12 bases spanning the gap. Germline V gene sequence: CDR1 KGHSH, CDR2 LQKENI. The CDR3 has 15 amino acids. DNA of the CDR3: TGTGCCAGCTCACCACCCTCGGGGAGAGGCAATGAGCAGTTCTTC. Amino acid sequence: CASSPPSGRGNEQFF.

The genes are TRBV27 and TRBJ2-3; unclear D gene. V was cut by 7 bases and J by 6 bases, with 17 bases left in between. This CDR3 is built from 14 residues. CDR1 MNHEY and CDR2 SMNVEV come from the germline V gene (reference sequence). The chain's CDR3 is CASKKVLVSDTQYF. The CDR3 coding sequence is TGTGCCAGCAAAAAAGTCCTAGTTTCTGATACGCAGTATTTT.

The CDR3 is CASSQDRGINRVNEAFF. The CDR3 region has the DNA TGCGCCAGCAGCCAAGATCGAGGGATAAACAGGGTTAATGAAGCTTTCTTT. This sequence joins TRBV4-1 and TRBJ1-1; TRBD1 is a possible D gene (6 bases). This CDR3 comprises 17 residues. CDR1 is MGHRA and CDR2 is YSYEKL in the germline V gene. V gave up 0 bases and J gave up 7 bases, with 21 bases separating them.

The chain uses TRBV29-1 and TRBJ2-7, with D perhaps TRBD1 (6 bases). V gave up 4 bases and J gave up 4 bases, with 17 bases separating them. The CDR3 is 14 amino acids. Per the germline V gene, CDR1 is SQVTM and CDR2 is ANQGSEA. CDR3 sequence (DNA): TGCAGCGTTGGGAGCAGACAGGCCGAATACGAGCAGTACTTC. Its protein is CSVGSRQAEYEQYF.

The chain couples TRBV7-9 to TRBJ2-7; TRBD2 matches at 10 bases. The CDR3 length is 15 residues. CDR1 and CDR2 (germline): SEHNR, FQNEAQ (reference sequence). V lost 5 bases to trimming and J lost 2 bases; unmatched junction nucleotides: 6. In DNA form, the CDR3 reads TGTGCCAGCAGCGCCCGGACTAGCGGTACCTACGAGCAGTACTTC. Protein product: CASSARTSGTYEQYF.

This chain links TRBV27 with TRBJ2-1, with TRBD1 matching 9 bases. The CDR3 loop spans 16 amino acids. The J segment lost 4 bases and the V segment lost 5 bases, leaving 9 bases of the junction unmatched. The V gene's germline CDR1 is MNHEY and CDR2 SMNVEV (reference sequence). DNA for the CDR3: TGTGCCAGCAGTCCCCTTCCGACAGGGGGATACAATGAGCAGTTCTTC. Its translation is CASSPLPTGGYNEQFF.

This clone was observed a few times. For the CDR3, the DNA is TGTGCCAGCAGCCAAAGACGGGGAGCGCCTGGAAACACCATATATTTT. Its protein product is CASSQRRGAPGNTIYF. The chain employs TRBV27 and TRBJ1-3; D is unresolved. Trimming cost V 6 bases and J 2 bases, with 17 bases left between them. Germline assignment: CDR1 MNHEY and CDR2 SMNVEV (reference sequence). The CDR3 contains 16 residues.

The J gene is TRBJ2-3, the V gene TRBV5-4, with D perhaps matching TRBD1 (7 bases). Germline V CDR1 and CDR2: SGHNT, YYREEE (reference sequence). CDR3 length equals 15 residues. Trimming stripped 0 bases from V and 4 bases from J, with 12 bases between. The CDR3 loop is CASSLGQGGPDTQYF. In DNA, the CDR3 is TGTGCCAGCAGCTTGGGGCAGGGGGGACCAGATACGCAGTATTTT.

CDR3 nucleotides: TGTGCCAGCAGCGGGACAGGGGCCACAGATACGCAGTATTTT. It is translated as CASSGTGATDTQYF. The chain employs TRBV4-2 and TRBJ2-3; 10 bases are shared with TRBD1. CDR1 is LGHNA and CDR2 is YNFKEQ in the germline V gene. Trimming cost V 5 bases and J 2 bases; bases outside gene matches: 1. The CDR3 contains 14 residues.

The rearrangement uses TRBV7-2 and TRBJ2-5; TRBD2 aligns across 8 bases. Germline loops: CDR1 SGHTA, CDR2 FQGNSA. The CDR3 runs to 16 residues. The ends lost 2 bases at V and 2 bases at J; junction bases unmatched: 7. CDR3 DNA sequence: TGTGCCAGCAGCTTACCGGGACTAGTGGGGCAAGAGACCCAGTACTTC. This codes for CASSLPGLVGQETQYF. The full variable domain, in which reference TRBV7-2 and TRBJ2-5 provide the parts outside the CDR3, is GAGVSQSPSNKVTEKGKDVELRCDPISGHTALYWYRQSLGQGLEFLIYFQGNSAPDKSGLPSDRFSAERTGGSVSTLTIQRTQQEDSAVYLCASSLPGLVGQETQYFGPGTRLLVL.

The CDR3 loop reads CASSLVGREGNEQYF. The DNA for the CDR3 is TGTGCCAGCAGCTTAGTCGGGCGGGAGGGGAACGAGCAGTACTTC. J is TRBJ2-7 and V is TRBV7-2, with 9 bases identical to TRBD2. The CDR3 extends over 15 amino acids. Germline lookup yields CDR1 SGHTA and CDR2 FQGNSA. V was pared by 1 base and J by 5 bases, with 6 bases of the junction left unmatched.

This chain joins TRBV7-3 and TRBJ2-3; 7 nucleotides agree with TRBD2. With V trimmed by 2 bases and J by 2 bases, 7 bases remained unmatched. Per germline, CDR1 SGHTA and CDR2 FQGTGA. The CDR3 consists of 16 residues. The DNA for the CDR3 is TGTGCCAGCAGCTTACCATCTAGCGGACCCACAGATACGCAGTATTTT. As protein: CASSLPSSGPTDTQYF.

The chain recombines TRBV27 with TRBJ2-7; either TRBD1 or TRBD2 may fit D (5 bases each). Germline V gene data show CDR1 as MNHEY and CDR2 as SMNVEV (reference sequence). The CDR3 is 15 amino acids. V lost 6 bases and J lost 7, with 22 bases in between. The CDR3 DNA follows: TGTGCCAGCAGCCCCCGGGGCTCGGGGCTGAGGGAGCAGTACTTC. Amino acids: CASSPRGSGLREQYF.

The rearrangement joins TRBV7-9 to TRBJ2-7, with a possible D match to TRBD2 (6 bases). The CDR3 contains 16 residues. Deletions cut 1 base from V and 0 bases from J, with 13 bases between. CDR1 is SEHNR, CDR2 FQNEAQ, per germline (reference sequence). CDR3 loop: CASSLVGGTFSYEQYF. Written as DNA, the CDR3 is TGTGCCAGCAGCTTAGTTGGTGGGACTTTCTCCTACGAGCAGTACTTC.

The V and J genes are TRBV7-6 and TRBJ2-5; the match to TRBD2 covers 10 bases. CDR1 is SGHVS and CDR2 is FNYEAQ in the germline V gene. Trimming at V came to 6 bases and at J to 2 bases, leaving 12 bases not matched to a gene. The CDR3 contains 17 residues. This CDR3 reads CASSLRGLAVIQETQYF. The CDR3 DNA is TGTGCCAGCAGTTTACGCGGACTAGCGGTGATTCAAGAGACCCAGTACTTC.

The V gene is TRBV27, the J gene TRBJ1-2; TRBD1 aligns across 7 bases. Germline V gives CDR1 MNHEY, CDR2 SMNVEV (reference sequence). V dropped 5 bases and J dropped 0; count of bases not matched to a gene: 6. The CDR3 consists of 15 residues. Written as DNA, the CDR3 is TGTGCCAGCAGTCCCAACAGGGGCCCTAACTATGGCTACACCTTC. Protein product: CASSPNRGPNYGYTF.